The 23 T cell receptor beta chains below were found in one sample sequenced in a study of cytomegalovirus exposure and HLA in healthy donors. Data came from immunoSEQ multiplex PCR; TCRdb stores just in-frame clones and leaves some out. The sample holds some 170,000 clones, approximately 86% seen once. The sample taken for sequencing was PBMCs. Receptor source: a man aged 30 to 45 in good health and CMV-seropositive.

The chain employs TRBV30 and TRBJ1-1; the D gene is possibly TRBD1 (5 bases). From germline, CDR1 is GTSNPN and CDR2 SVGIG (reference sequence). This CDR3 has 13 amino acids. The V and J ends lost 3 bases and 0 bases respectively, with 8 bases between them. CDR3 nucleotide sequence: TGTGCCTGGAGAAACAGGTTGAACACTGAAGCTTTCTTT. Translated, it gives CAWRNRLNTEAFF.

The chain is built from TRBV7-2 and TRBJ2-3; 7 bases map to TRBD2. V lost 4 bases and J lost 4; bases outside the gene matches: 8. In germline, CDR1 is SGHTA, CDR2 FQGNSA. This CDR3 spans 15 amino acids. Here the CDR3 reads CASSSPGTIADTQYF. The DNA for the CDR3 is TGTGCCAGCAGCTCCCCCGGGACTATCGCAGATACGCAGTATTTT.

V and J are TRBV4-2 and TRBJ2-1, with 10 bases matching TRBD2. This CDR3 is 17 amino acids long. Germline V gives CDR1 LGHNA, CDR2 YNFKEQ. The junction had 7 bases not matched to a gene; V was cut back by 1 base and J by 4 bases. The CDR3 spells CASSQVNSGGRYNEQFF. The DNA for the CDR3 is TGTGCCAGCAGCCAAGTAAATAGCGGGGGGCGGTACAATGAGCAGTTCTTC.

This chain joins TRBV19 and TRBJ1-5; D might be TRBD1 (6 bases). V was shortened by 5 bases and J by 0 bases, with 17 bases between the two germline ends. Germline V gene lookup returns CDR1 LNHDA and CDR2 SQIVND (reference sequence). The CDR3 has 17 residues. Here the CDR3 DNA reads TGTGCCAGTAGTGCCAGGGGTTTCGATTATAGCAATCAGCCCCAGCATTTT. Amino acid sequence: CASSARGFDYSNQPQHF. The whole variable domain, remainder taken from reference TRBV19 and TRBJ1-5, is DGGITQSPKYLFRKEGQNVTLSCEQNLNHDAMYWYRQDPGQGLRLIYYSQIVNDFQKGDIAEGYSVSREKKESFPLTVTSAQKNPTAFYLCASSARGFDYSNQPQHFGDGTRLSIL.

This clone is a singleton in its sample. The chain has TRBV5-4 and TRBJ1-2; a weak D match, TRBD1 (5 bases). The CDR3 totals 14 residues. Germline CDR1 SGHNT, CDR2 YYREEE (reference sequence). V was cut by 4 bases and J by 5 bases, with 15 bases left in between. In nucleotides, the CDR3 is TGTGCCAGCAGCCAGGAAGGGGCCCAGTATGGCTACACCTTC. Translated: CASSQEGAQYGYTF.

The sample holds one count of this clone. CDR3 in DNA: TGTGCCAGCAGCTTAGGGTTACAGGGGGCCGGGGCTTTCTTT. It encodes CASSLGLQGAGAFF. J is TRBJ1-1 and V is TRBV7-6; 9 bases line up with TRBD1. The germline V gene encodes CDR1 SGHVS and CDR2 FNYEAQ. The CDR3 runs to 14 residues. Trimming cost V 1 base and J 11 bases; bases outside gene matches: 8.

This clone was detected once. CDR3 sequence (DNA): TGTGCCAGCAGCTCGGAAGGGGCAGGGGATGAAAAACTGTTTTTT. Translating gives CASSSEGAGDEKLFF. The chain is built from TRBV6-5 and TRBJ1-4; TRBD1 might be the D (6 bases). Between the trimmed V and J ends, which lost 6 bases and 6 bases, there was a span of 17 bases. The germline gives CDR1 MNHEY, CDR2 SVGAGI. The CDR3 is made up of 15 amino acids.

The chain couples TRBV7-9 to TRBJ1-1, with 7 bases matching TRBD1. The V gene's germline CDR1 is SEHNR and CDR2 FQNEAQ (reference sequence). J gave up 6 bases and V 3 bases, and 7 bases lay outside the gene matches. There are 14 residues in the CDR3. CDR3 sequence: CASSFTGTDPEAFF. CDR3 nucleotides: TGTGCCAGCAGCTTTACCGGGACAGACCCTGAAGCTTTCTTT.

This rearrangement joins TRBV6-5 to TRBJ2-7; the match to TRBD2 covers 9 bases. Looked up from germline, CDR1 is MNHEY and CDR2 is SVGAGI. The V gene end was trimmed by 6 bases and the J gene end by 1 base; junction bases not matched to a gene: 7. The CDR3 contains 15 residues. The DNA of the CDR3 is TGTGCCAGCAGGCGGTACAGCGGGGGGTCCTACGAGCAGTACTTC. Protein product: CASRRYSGGSYEQYF.

This rearrangement joins TRBV4-3 to TRBJ2-3, with 7 bases matching TRBD1. Per germline, CDR1 LGHNA and CDR2 YSLEER. CDR3 length: 15 residues. The junction had 6 bases not matched to a gene; V was cut back by 6 bases and J by 0 bases. The CDR3 reads CASSRNRGSTDTQYF. CDR3 nucleotides: TGCGCCAGCAGTCGAAACAGGGGAAGCACAGATACGCAGTATTTT.

This chain connects TRBV30 to TRBJ2-7; TRBD1 agrees at 12 bases. The length of the CDR3 is 15 residues. V was clipped by 3 bases and J by 9 bases; unmatched bases: 12. The germline V gene encodes CDR1 GTSNPN and CDR2 SVGIG (reference sequence). CDR3 nucleotide sequence: TGTGCCTGGAGGACCCCCGGGACAGGGGGCTTTGGGCAGTACTTC. Encoded protein: CAWRTPGTGGFGQYF.

The chain recombines TRBV28 with TRBJ2-6, with D perhaps matching TRBD2 (6 bases). Trimming took off 6 bases at V and 0 bases at J, with 18 bases between the two ends. Germline loops: CDR1 MDHEN, CDR2 SYDVKM. The CDR3 runs to 18 residues. The CDR3 sequence: CASSSAGGPRSGANVLTF. For the CDR3, the DNA is TGTGCCAGCAGCTCGGCCGGGGGACCCCGCTCTGGGGCCAACGTCCTGACTTTC.

The rearrangement joins TRBV10-3 to TRBJ1-3, with D hard to call. This CDR3 region has 13 residues. In germline, CDR1 is ENHRY, CDR2 SYGVKD. V shed 6 bases and J shed 3 bases, with 9 bases lying between them. CDR3 in DNA: TGTGCCATCAGCCTGAGGGATGGAAACACCATATATTTT. Its protein product is CAISLRDGNTIYF.

DNA for the CDR3: TGCGCCAGCAGCCGAGTTGGTAGCGGGGGCGGGGAGCTGTTTTTT. It codes for CASSRVGSGGGELFF. The chain recombines TRBV5-1 with TRBJ2-2, with 9 bases that match TRBD2. Trimming took 4 bases from V and 7 from J; bases not matched to a gene: 8. The CDR3 covers 15 residues. The germline CDR1 and CDR2 sequences are SGHRS and YFSETQ.

V is TRBV5-6 and J is TRBJ2-3; the match to TRBD2 covers 7 bases. This CDR3 is built from 16 residues. V gave up 5 bases and J gave up 2 bases; unmatched junction bases: 11. Germline CDR1 SGHDT, CDR2 YYEEEE. The DNA for the CDR3 is TGTGCCAGCAGTCAGGGTGAGCGGGGCCCCACAGATACGCAGTATTTT. Protein: CASSQGERGPTDTQYF. Full variable domain (outside the CDR3, taken from reference TRBV5-6 and TRBJ2-3): DAGVTQSPTHLIKTRGQQVTLRCSPKSGHDTVSWYQQALGQGPQFIFQYYEEEERQRGNFPDRFSGHQFPNYSSELNVNALLLGDSALYLCASSQGERGPTDTQYFGPGTRLTVL.

The chain recombines TRBV4-1 with TRBJ2-1, with D possibly TRBD1 on 6 matching bases. The germline V gene has CDR1 MGHRA and CDR2 YSYEKL. Trimming left V 3 bases short and J 1 base short, with 13 bases between. This CDR3 comprises 16 residues. For the CDR3, the DNA is TGCGCCAGCAGCCACCCACAGGGTCCTTCCTACAATGAGCAGTTCTTC. Translation gives CASSHPQGPSYNEQFF.

There are a few counts of this clone. The gene calls are TRBV7-9 and TRBJ2-7; tentatively, D is TRBD1 (5 bases). Trimming took 5 bases from V and 3 from J, leaving 11 bases between them. This CDR3 region has 13 residues. Per the germline V gene, CDR1 is SEHNR and CDR2 is FQNEAQ (reference sequence). The CDR3: CASSLGTGYEQYF. The CDR3 coding sequence is TGTGCCAGCAGCCTGGGAACAGGCTACGAGCAGTACTTC.

The V and J genes are TRBV6-1 and TRBJ1-2; D gene unclear. V was trimmed by 2 bases and J by 3 bases, leaving 7 bases between them. The V gene's germline CDR1 is MNHNS and CDR2 SASEGT. The CDR3 extends over 13 amino acids. The CDR3 is CASSELLDYGYTF. The CDR3 DNA reads TGTGCCAGCAGTGAACTACTCGACTATGGCTACACCTTC.

J is TRBJ2-1 and V is TRBV7-3, with 8 bases that match TRBD1. Trimming cost V 4 bases and J 6 bases; bases outside gene matches: 8. CDR3 size: 15 residues. The germline V gene encodes CDR1 SGHTA and CDR2 FQGTGA. Here the CDR3 DNA reads TGTGCCAGCAGCTCCCAAATGACAGGGGTCAATGAGCAGTTCTTC. As protein: CASSSQMTGVNEQFF. Complete variable domain (other parts from reference TRBV7-3 and TRBJ2-1): GAGVSQTPSNKVTEKGKYVELRCDPISGHTALYWYRQSLGQGPEFLIYFQGTGAADDSGLPNDRFFAVRPEGSVSTLKIQRTERGDSAVYLCASSSQMTGVNEQFFGPGTRLTVL.

The chain combines TRBV30 with TRBJ2-1, with 9 bases matching TRBD2. The CDR3 covers 16 residues. Trimming took 3 bases from V and 8 from J; bases not matched to a gene: 14. Germline loops: CDR1 GTSNPN, CDR2 SVGIG (reference sequence). The CDR3 DNA reads as TGTGCCTGGAGGGAGCCGGGGCGGGGGGGACCGTATGAGCAGTTCTTC. Translation: CAWREPGRGGPYEQFF.

The chain links TRBV27 to TRBJ2-3, with D unresolved. This CDR3 contains 13 residues. In germline, CDR1 is MNHEY, CDR2 SMNVEV (reference sequence). Between the trimmed V and J ends, which lost 3 bases and 0 bases, there was a span of 4 bases. The CDR3: CASSFPSTDTQYF. The CDR3 nucleotides read TGTGCCAGCAGTTTTCCTAGCACAGATACGCAGTATTTT.

V and J are TRBV9 and TRBJ2-7, with D tentatively TRBD1 (6 bases). The CDR3 is made up of 15 amino acids. V lost 0 bases and J 4 bases, leaving 14 bases between the germline ends. The germline V gene has CDR1 SGDLS and CDR2 YYNGEE. CDR3 bases: TGTGCCAGCAGCGTAGCCTTGGGGGCTGTATACGAGCAGTACTTC. It encodes CASSVALGAVYEQYF.

The rearrangement joins TRBV6-1 to TRBJ1-4; possible D gene TRBD1, 6 bases. The germline V gene encodes CDR1 MNHNS and CDR2 SASEGT. Trimming pared 3 bases from V and 0 bases from J, leaving 11 bases between. The CDR3 sequence is 16 residues long. As DNA, the CDR3 is TGTGCCAGCAGTGACTTTAACAGGGCAACTAATGAAAAACTGTTTTTT. Its translation: CASSDFNRATNEKLFF.